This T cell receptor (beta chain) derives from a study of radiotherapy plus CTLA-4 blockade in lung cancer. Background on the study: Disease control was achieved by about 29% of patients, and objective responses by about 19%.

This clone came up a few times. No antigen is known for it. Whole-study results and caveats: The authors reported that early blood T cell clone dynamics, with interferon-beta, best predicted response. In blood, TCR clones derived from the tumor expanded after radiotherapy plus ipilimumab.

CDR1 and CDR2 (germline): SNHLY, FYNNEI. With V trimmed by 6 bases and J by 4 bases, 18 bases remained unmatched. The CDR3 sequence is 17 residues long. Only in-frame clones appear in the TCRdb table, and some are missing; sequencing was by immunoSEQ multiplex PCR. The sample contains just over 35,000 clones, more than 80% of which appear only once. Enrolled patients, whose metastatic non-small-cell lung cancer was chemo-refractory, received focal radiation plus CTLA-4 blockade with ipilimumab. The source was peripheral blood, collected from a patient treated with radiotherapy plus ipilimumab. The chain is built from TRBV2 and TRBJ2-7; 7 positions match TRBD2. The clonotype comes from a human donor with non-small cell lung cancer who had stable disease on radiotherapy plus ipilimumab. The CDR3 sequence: CASRRNPMRDYEYEQYF. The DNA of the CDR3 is TGTGCCAGCAGGCGGAACCCCATGCGGGACTATGAGTACGAGCAGTACTTC.